This record looks at one T cell receptor (beta chain) sequence and its context. Other DNA sequences within the sample encode an identical CDR3. V dropped 0 bases and J dropped 8; count of bases not matched to a gene: 5. The CDR3 is 13 amino acids. The germline V gene encodes CDR1 SQVTM and CDR2 ANQGSEA. In the authors' workflow: Reference gene primer amplification gave estimated nucleated cell counts. The repertoire was sequenced with immunoSEQ multiplex PCR; TCRdb's copy has only in-frame clones and lacks some. D and trimming come from the DNA, and the V and J calls and clone size come from that table. The profile shows around 260,000 clones, about 86% of them singletons. The record originates from a study of blood T cell repertoires in COVID-19. Study overall: Sites across the United States, Italy and Spain contributed samples from acute and convalescent COVID-19.

The sequencing sample was made of PBMCs or T cells enriched from blood (not recorded which). The genes are TRBV29-1 and TRBJ1-2; TRBD1 matches at 8 bases. The sequence was collected from a man aged 25 to 40 with acute COVID-19. The CDR3 DNA sequence: TGCAGCGTTGAAGAGGGGACAGGCGTGGGCTACACCTTC. Protein: CSVEEGTGVGYTF.